The 27 T cell receptor beta chains in this list originate from one sample, sequenced in a study of blood T cell repertoires in COVID-19 (dated by TCRdb to the early 2020s). Libraries were constructed by the immunoSEQ multiplex PCR assay. TCRdb re-hosts the immuneACCESS table, in-frame sequences only. Its copies lack some clones; in the studies checked, an unresolved V gene accounts for under half of them, and the cause for the rest is not known. For this sample there are over 30,000 clones; around 90% appear just once. Around 57% of the sample is in the top ten clones. Source material: peripheral blood. The receptor set was obtained from a man aged 65 to 79 with acute or convalescent COVID-19.

This chain's CDR3 is CASSFGPGVDVRNIQYF. CDR3 nucleotides: TGTGCCAGCAGCTTTGGTCCAGGGGTAGATGTGAGGAACATTCAGTACTTC. This chain joins TRBV7-9 and TRBJ2-4, with D maybe TRBD1 (6 bases). CDR1 SEHNR and CDR2 FQNEAQ come from the germline V gene (reference sequence). The CDR3 length is 17 residues. Trimming cost V 3 bases and J 7 bases, with 22 bases left between them.

The chain recombines TRBV4-1 with TRBJ1-1, with TRBD1 matching over 7 bases. V lost 4 bases to trimming and J lost 1 base; unmatched junction nucleotides: 6. The CDR3 is 15 residues long. Germline V CDR1 and CDR2: MGHRA, YSYEKL. CDR3 in amino acids: CASSRPDRENTEAFF. The CDR3 coding sequence is TGCGCCAGCAGCCGCCCAGACAGGGAGAACACTGAAGCTTTCTTT.

The rearrangement joins TRBV4-2 to TRBJ1-1; unclear D gene. The CDR3 is 15 residues long. Germline loops: CDR1 LGHNA, CDR2 YNFKEQ. Trimming left V 0 bases short and J 5 bases short, with 13 bases between. The CDR3 DNA sequence: TGTGCCAGCAGCCAAGATCCCCGAGGAGTAACTGAAGCTTTCTTT. It specifies CASSQDPRGVTEAFF.

This chain joins TRBV5-6 and TRBJ2-1, with TRBD1 identical over 9 bases. CDR1 and CDR2 (germline): SGHDT, YYEEEE. The CDR3 consists of 15 residues. The ends lost 1 base at V and 4 bases at J; junction bases unmatched: 3. The CDR3 DNA sequence: TGTGCCAGCAGCTTGTTGGGACAGGGTTACAATGAGCAGTTCTTC. As protein: CASSLLGQGYNEQFF.

This chain uses TRBV5-6 with TRBJ2-5, with D possibly being TRBD2 (5 bases). Germline CDR1 and CDR2: SGHDT and YYEEEE. V was pared by 1 base and J by 4 bases, with 11 bases between. The CDR3 totals 14 residues. The CDR3 protein is CASSLSGNGETQYF. The CDR3 DNA sequence: TGTGCCAGCAGCTTGTCGGGAAATGGAGAGACCCAGTACTTC.

V and J are TRBV28 and TRBJ1-4; weak D call: TRBD1 (6 bases). CDR3 length: 12 residues. The germline V gene has CDR1 MDHEN and CDR2 SYDVKM. V was clipped by 8 bases and J by 7 bases, with 11 bases between them. The CDR3 DNA reads TGTGCCAGCGGGGGGGCCGCTGAAAAACTGTTTTTT. Protein product: CASGGAAEKLFF.

J is TRBJ1-2 and V is TRBV20-1, with D unclear. Germline V lookup: CDR1 DFQATT, CDR2 SNEGSKA (reference sequence). This CDR3 contains 9 residues. Deletions cut 5 bases from V and 7 bases from J, with 5 bases between. CDR3 sequence: CSAGLGYTF. In DNA form, the CDR3 reads TGCAGTGCTGGGCTTGGCTACACCTTC.

The gene calls are TRBV19 and TRBJ2-3, with no clear D. With 4 bases removed from V and 2 bases from J, the gap between germline ends came to 13 bases. Germline V CDR1 and CDR2: LNHDA, SQIVND (reference sequence). CDR3 length equals 15 residues. CDR3 in amino acids: CASSTSQILTDTQYF. The CDR3 coding sequence is TGTGCCAGTAGTACTAGTCAGATACTCACAGATACGCAGTATTTT.

The chain employs TRBV5-4 and TRBJ2-5; unclear D gene. Per the germline V gene, CDR1 is SGHNT and CDR2 is YYREEE (reference sequence). Trimming removed 1 base from V and 1 base from J, with 8 bases in between. The length of the CDR3 is 14 residues. The CDR3 coding sequence is TGTGCCAGCAGCTTGATAGCAGCCCAAGAGACCCAGTACTTC. This sequence encodes CASSLIAAQETQYF.

A single count supports this clone. The chain recombines TRBV6-2 or TRBV6-3 with TRBJ2-1; no clear D gene. Trimming took 4 bases from V and 4 from J, leaving 11 bases between them. This CDR3 region has 14 residues. Germline-derived CDR1 and CDR2 are MNHEY and SVGEGT. This chain's CDR3 is CASSSVSVYNEQFF. Written as DNA, the CDR3 is TGTGCCAGCAGTTCGGTCTCGGTTTACAATGAGCAGTTCTTC.

The chain has TRBV7-2 and TRBJ2-4; 7 nucleotides agree with TRBD1. V lost 4 bases and J lost 7; bases outside the gene matches: 4. The CDR3 totals 13 residues. Germline CDR1 and CDR2: SGHTA and FQGNSA. CDR3 amino acids: CASSSGRGNIQYF. CDR3 coding DNA: TGTGCCAGCAGCTCAGGCAGGGGGAACATTCAGTACTTC.

This clone was recorded a few times. The genes are TRBV7-9 and TRBJ2-1, with D perhaps matching TRBD2 (5 bases). CDR3 size: 14 residues. CDR1 is SEHNR and CDR2 is FQNEAQ in the germline V gene (reference sequence). The V and J ends lost 1 base and 9 bases respectively, with 13 bases between them. DNA for the CDR3: TGTGCCAGCAGCTTAGTATATCGAGGGTCTGAGCAGTTCTTC. Translation gives CASSLVYRGSEQFF.

The sample holds one count of this clone. V usage is TRBV7-2 and J usage is TRBJ2-7, with 7 bases aligning to TRBD1. The V segment lost 0 bases and the J segment 4 bases; nucleotides outside the gene matches: 3. The CDR3 spans 14 residues. Looked up from germline, CDR1 is SGHTA and CDR2 is FQGNSA. This chain's CDR3 is CASSLAGQSYEQYF. The CDR3 DNA follows: TGTGCCAGCAGCTTAGCGGGACAGTCATACGAGCAGTACTTC. The full variable domain, with the rest looked up from reference TRBV7-2 and TRBJ2-7, is GAGVSQSPSNKVTEKGKDVELRCDPISGHTALYWYRQSLGQGLEFLIYFQGNSAPDKSGLPSDRFSAERTGGSVSTLTIQRTQQEDSAVYLCASSLAGQSYEQYFGPGTRLTVT.

This chain links TRBV5-1 with TRBJ2-7; a possible D gene is TRBD2 (5 bases). The CDR3 runs 15 residues. Germline values: CDR1 SGHRS, CDR2 YFSETQ. Trimming removed 7 bases from V and 0 bases from J, with 17 bases in between. The CDR3 protein is CASALRAELSYEQYF. The CDR3 nucleotides are TGCGCCAGCGCCCTGAGGGCAGAGCTCTCCTACGAGCAGTACTTC.

The chain recombines TRBV28 with TRBJ2-5; the D gene is possibly TRBD2 (6 bases). The CDR3 length is 15 residues. CDR1 is MDHEN and CDR2 is SYDVKM in the germline V gene. Deletions cut 5 bases from V and 0 bases from J, with 13 bases between. CDR3: CASSGASANQETQYF. CDR3 DNA: TGTGCCAGCAGTGGGGCTAGCGCTAACCAAGAGACCCAGTACTTC.

The chain combines TRBV2 with TRBJ1-1, with 10 bases that match TRBD1. Germline CDR1 SNHLY, CDR2 FYNNEI. This CDR3 is built from 14 residues. Trimming took 6 bases from V and 5 from J; bases not matched to a gene: 6. CDR3: CASSTRTGGTEAFF. CDR3 in DNA: TGTGCCAGCAGCACAAGGACAGGGGGTACTGAAGCTTTCTTT.

The chain recombines TRBV14 with TRBJ2-1; weak D call: TRBD2 (5 bases). Deletions cut 2 bases from V and 7 bases from J, with 15 bases between. Germline CDR1 reads SGHDN; CDR2 reads FVKESK. CDR3 length: 15 residues. The CDR3 DNA reads as TGTGCCAGCAGCCAAAGAGGTACAACGGGGAATGAGCAGTTCTTC. This translates into CASSQRGTTGNEQFF.

The table lists this clone with a few counts. The V call is TRBV5-1, the J call TRBJ1-6; 12 positions match TRBD1. Germline V gene lookup returns CDR1 SGHRS and CDR2 YFSETQ. J was trimmed by 9 bases and V by 7 bases; bases with no gene match: 14. This CDR3 region has 17 residues. The CDR3 DNA sequence: TGCGCCAGCTCAGGGGACAGGGGGCCCCCCGCGGGTTCACCCCTCCACTTT. Protein sequence: CASSGDRGPPAGSPLHF.

V and J are TRBV2 and TRBJ1-5; 7 nucleotides align to TRBD1. The CDR3 runs 16 residues. V lost 0 bases, J lost 2 bases, and 4 bases stayed unmatched. Per germline, CDR1 SNHLY and CDR2 FYNNEI. CDR3: CASSEAPGGGNQPQHF. The CDR3 nucleotides are TGTGCCAGCAGTGAAGCCCCAGGGGGTGGCAATCAGCCCCAGCATTTT.

This clone showed up just once. CDR3 sequence reads: CASSYDPFSGPYNEQFF. CDR3 DNA: TGTGCCAGCAGTTACGATCCCTTCAGCGGACCATACAATGAGCAGTTCTTC. This sequence joins TRBV6-2 or TRBV6-3 and TRBJ2-1; weak D call: TRBD2 (5 bases). Looked up from germline, CDR1 is MNHEY and CDR2 is SVGEGT. The CDR3 length is 17 residues. V lost 2 bases to trimming and J lost 4 bases, with 18 bases between them.

The chain links TRBV25-1 to TRBJ1-5, with a tentative D call TRBD1 (5 bases). This CDR3 has 16 amino acids. The germline V and J ends were trimmed by 3 bases and 7 bases, with 19 bases remaining between them. CDR1 MGHDK and CDR2 SYGVNS come from the germline V gene. CDR3 sequence: CASSEGRGALGQPQHF. Written as DNA, the CDR3 is TGTGCCAGCAGTGAGGGTCGTGGGGCTCTTGGACAGCCCCAGCATTTT.

The rearrangement joins TRBV4-2 to TRBJ2-2, with a weak D call TRBD2 (5 bases). CDR3 length equals 16 residues. The germline V gene encodes CDR1 LGHNA and CDR2 YNFKEQ. The V end lost 1 base, the J end lost 2 bases, and 11 bases lay between the germline ends. CDR3 DNA sequence: TGTGCCAGCAGCCAAGGGACTGTACTCAACACCGGGGAGCTGTTTTTT. It yields the protein CASSQGTVLNTGELFF.

The chain recombines TRBV3-1 (or the pseudogene TRBV3-2) with TRBJ2-2, with D possibly matching TRBD2 (6 bases). The CDR3 has 14 residues. The germline V gene encodes CDR1 LGHDT and CDR2 YNNKEL (reference sequence). The V gene lost 2 bases and the J gene lost 5 bases, with 9 bases spanning the gap. The CDR3 DNA reads as TGTGCCAGCAGCCAACCAGGGACTACCGGGGAGCTGTTTTTT. Translation gives CASSQPGTTGELFF.

This chain uses TRBV6-5 with TRBJ1-3, with D maybe TRBD1 (6 bases). Germline-derived CDR1 and CDR2 are MNHEY and SVGAGI. V was trimmed by 10 bases and J by 2 bases, leaving 12 bases between them. The CDR3 runs 13 residues. CDR3 residues: CATKRGTGNTIYF. The CDR3 bases are TGTGCCACCAAGAGGGGGACTGGAAACACCATATATTTT.

The V and J genes are TRBV24-1 and TRBJ2-3; tentatively, D is TRBD1 (6 bases). CDR1 and CDR2 (germline): KGHDR, SFDVKD. The V gene lost 1 base and the J gene lost 1 base, with 20 bases spanning the gap. The CDR3 is made up of 19 amino acids. This chain's CDR3 is CATSDFSPGVEPGTDTQYF. The CDR3 bases are TGTGCCACCAGTGATTTCTCCCCAGGGGTCGAACCTGGCACAGATACGCAGTATTTT.

The genes are TRBV27 and TRBJ1-1, with D unresolved. V lost 6 bases to trimming and J lost 0 bases, with 11 bases between them. Germline V CDR1 and CDR2: MNHEY, SMNVEV (reference sequence). The CDR3 is 14 amino acids. CDR3 bases: TGTGCCAGCAGCGAACGGGGAATGAACACTGAAGCTTTCTTT. This gives the protein CASSERGMNTEAFF.

This clone appeared a single time. The chain couples TRBV19 to TRBJ1-6; 8 bases map to TRBD1. The CDR3 loop spans 12 amino acids. V gave up 9 bases and J gave up 7 bases; unmatched junction bases: 2. Germline lookup yields CDR1 LNHDA and CDR2 SQIVND (reference sequence). CDR3 amino acids: CASRGRNSPLHF. In nucleotides, the CDR3 is TGTGCCAGCAGGGGGCGAAATTCACCCCTCCACTTT.